This TCR beta chain stems from a study of T cell responses to AZD1222 COVID-19 vaccine. Produced via immunoSEQ multiplex PCR; TCRdb's table is partial and in-frame only. Found here are 100,000 to 150,000 clones, just over 90% of them singletons; the top ten hold approximately 1.1%. Pooling covered second doses at about 4 or about 12 weeks. The sample in question was peripheral blood, obtained 28 days after the second AZD1222 dose. The sequence came from an adult who received the AZD1222 COVID-19 vaccine.

The DNA of the CDR3 is TGTGCCAGCAGTTTCCTCCAGACCCGGACAGCCTATGGCTACACCTTC. Encoded protein: CASSFLQTRTAYGYTF. This chain uses TRBV28 with TRBJ1-2, with D tentatively TRBD1 (6 bases). Trimming cost V 3 bases and J 4 bases, with 18 bases left between them. The germline V gene encodes CDR1 MDHEN and CDR2 SYDVKM. This CDR3 region has 16 residues.